This entry lists 5 T cell receptor beta chains sequenced from one sample in a study of T cell repertoires in cytomegalovirus infection. TCRdb ran MiXCR on the reads and lists one entry per CDR3 protein. The data show hundreds of thousands of distinct CDR3 sequences, with about a third seen just once and around 15% held by the top ten. These TCRs' antigens remain unknown. Sequenced here: cultured CD8+ T cells from PBMCs, sampled from culture after CMV antigen stimulation. Source of these receptors: a human donor in good health (CMV status not recorded). Some clones in this sample may be carry-over from other donors' samples.

Notes on this clonotype: A clone one base away is much larger, so this may be a read error. This chain connects TRBV6-2 or TRBV6-3 to TRBJ2-1; D is unclear. Germline CDR1 is MNHEY and CDR2 is SVGEGT. The CDR3 runs to 14 residues. This CDR3 reads CTSSYVGDYNEQFF. CDR3 DNA sequence: TGTACCAGCAGTTACGTCGGAGACTACAATGAGCAGTTCTTC.

The chain uses TRBV7-6 and TRBJ1-4, with a tentative D call TRBD1 (6 bases). Germline V gives CDR1 SGHVS, CDR2 FNYEAQ. The CDR3 sequence is 15 residues long. V was trimmed by 5 bases and J by 6 bases, leaving 16 bases between them. The CDR3 nucleotides read TGTGCCAGCAGCCACCGGGGGGCTGGGGATGAAAAACTGTTTTTT. Its protein product is CASSHRGAGDEKLFF.

The rearrangement joins TRBV5-6 to TRBJ2-7; weak D call: TRBD2 (5 bases). The CDR3 runs to 15 residues. V shed 4 bases and J shed 2 bases, with 16 bases lying between them. CDR1 and CDR2 (germline): SGHDT, YYEEEE. CDR3 loop: CASSATTGNTYEQYV. The CDR3 DNA is TGTGCCAGCAGCGCCACGACCGGGAACACCTACGAGCAGTACGTC.

This clonotype was seen only a few times. The chain uses TRBV7-3 and TRBJ1-2, with a tentative D call TRBD1 (6 bases). V was clipped by 2 bases and J by 8 bases, with 12 bases between them. This CDR3 has 13 amino acids. Germline CDR1 reads SGHTA; CDR2 reads FQGTGA. The CDR3 DNA reads TGTGCCAGCAGCTTATACCCAGGGGAAGGCTACACCTTC. This translates into CASSLYPGEGYTF.

CDR3 bases: TGTGCCAGCAGACTAGCGGGGACTCAAGAGACCCAGTACTTC. Protein product: CASRLAGTQETQYF. This chain connects TRBV27 to TRBJ2-5; TRBD2 matches 10 bases. The CDR3 contains 14 residues. Germline assignment: CDR1 MNHEY and CDR2 SMNVEV (reference sequence). V lost 6 bases and J lost 2; bases outside the gene matches: 3.